The next 26 T cell receptor beta chains were all read from a single sample in a study of beta chain features in type 1 diabetes (dated by TCRdb to the late 2010s). What the authors observed across the whole study: A moderate but significant shortening of TCRB CDR3 length was observed in type 1 diabetes patients in all four CD4+ subsets.

Which antigens these TCRs recognize remains unknown. The library was produced with the immunoSEQ multiplex PCR assay. All of the isolated RNA was reverse transcribed with the High Capacity cDNA Reverse Transcription Kit, so expressed TCRB transcripts were sequenced. TCRdb mirrors the immuneACCESS table, restricted to in-frame sequences. Some clones are absent from its copies; in checked studies, under half trace to an unresolved V gene, and the reason for the others is unknown. Present in this sample are hundreds of thousands of clones, around 15% of which were seen just once. The ten largest clones represent 0.022% of the sample. Sequenced: naive CD4+ T cells from blood. What this sample's cell subset or site label stands for: true naive CD4+ T cells. The origin of the receptors is a man aged 18 to 29 with type 1 diabetes.

This rearrangement joins TRBV30 to TRBJ1-1; D not resolved. The V end was cut by 4 bases, the J end by 6 bases, with 9 bases between. In germline, CDR1 is GTSNPN, CDR2 SVGIG (reference sequence). This CDR3 has 11 residues. This CDR3 reads CAWIRWAEAFF. In DNA, the CDR3 is TGTGCCTGGATACGGTGGGCTGAAGCTTTCTTT.

The table lists this clone with a few counts. The chain carries TRBV7-9 and TRBJ2-7, with no clear D. Trimming stripped 1 base from V and 2 bases from J, with 6 bases between. The germline CDR1 and CDR2 sequences are SEHNR and FQNEAQ (reference sequence). This CDR3 contains 13 residues. CDR3 loop: CASSLEVTYEQYF. The CDR3 DNA follows: TGTGCCAGCAGCTTAGAAGTGACCTACGAGCAGTACTTC.

This clone was counted between two and nine times. The sample contains more than one DNA sequence encoding this CDR3. V gene TRBV28 combines with J gene TRBJ2-7; D not resolved. V lost 5 bases, J lost 3 bases, and 5 bases lay in between. From germline, CDR1 is MDHEN and CDR2 SYDVKM. CDR3 length: 11 amino acids. This CDR3 reads CASSQLYEQYF. The DNA for the CDR3 is TGTGCCAGCAGTCAACTCTACGAGCAGTACTTC. The whole variable domain, filled in from reference TRBV28 and TRBJ2-7, reads DVKVTQSSRYLVKRTGEKVFLECVQDMDHENMFWYRQDPGLGLRLIYFSYDVKMKEKGDIPEGYSVSREKKERFSLILESASTNQTSMYLCASSQLYEQYFGPGTRLTVT.

About this clone: Distinct nucleotide sequences in the sample also encode this CDR3. The chain is built from TRBV9 and TRBJ2-5; 12 nucleotides agree with TRBD2. Germline values: CDR1 SGDLS, CDR2 YYNGEE. V dropped 2 bases and J dropped 4; count of bases not matched to a gene: 3. The CDR3 is 15 amino acids. CDR3: CASSVGLAGLETQYF. In nucleotides, the CDR3 is TGTGCCAGCAGCGTCGGACTAGCGGGGTTAGAGACCCAGTACTTC.

The chain is built from TRBV28 and TRBJ1-2, with 7 bases matching TRBD1. This CDR3 has 12 residues. Losses at the gene ends were 5 bases for V and 5 bases for J; bases not matched to a gene: 2. Looked up from germline, CDR1 is MDHEN and CDR2 is SYDVKM. The chain's CDR3 is CASSTTGYGYTF. CDR3 coding DNA: TGTGCCAGCAGTACGACAGGGTATGGCTACACCTTC.

This chain links TRBV15 with TRBJ2-3; D call uncertain. This CDR3 contains 15 residues. The V and J ends lost 0 bases and 1 base respectively, with 8 bases between them. Germline loops: CDR1 LNHNV, CDR2 YYDKDF (reference sequence). The CDR3 sequence: CATSRDNTGTDTQYF. CDR3 DNA: TGTGCCACCAGCAGAGATAACACGGGCACAGATACGCAGTATTTT.

The chain couples TRBV29-1 to TRBJ1-1; no firm D call. V lost 0 bases and J lost 1, with 6 bases in between. The V gene's germline CDR1 is SQVTM and CDR2 ANQGSEA. This CDR3 is 13 amino acids long. CDR3 bases: TGCAGCGTTGAAGATTTTACGAACACTGAAGCTTTCTTT. Its protein product is CSVEDFTNTEAFF.

This clone was detected only a few times. DNA of the CDR3: TGTGCCAGCAGTTACGCTACAGGGTACCAAGAGACCCAGTACTTC. Its translation: CASSYATGYQETQYF. The gene calls are TRBV6-5 and TRBJ2-5; TRBD1 might be the D (6 bases). The CDR3 sequence is 15 residues long. Trimming cost V 2 bases and J 0 bases, with 10 bases left between them. Germline CDR1 and CDR2: MNHEY and SVGAGI.

This clone was found a few times. The V call is TRBV5-1, the J call TRBJ2-1, with D perhaps TRBD2 (6 bases). The CDR3 is 17 residues long. Germline CDR1 and CDR2: SGHRS and YFSETQ. Trimming took off 0 bases at V and 6 bases at J, with 19 bases between the two ends. CDR3 residues: CASSLAGGFPWGNEQFF. As DNA, the CDR3 is TGCGCCAGCAGCTTGGCCGGAGGGTTCCCTTGGGGCAATGAGCAGTTCTTC.

The chain employs TRBV5-1 and TRBJ1-1, with 7 bases lining up with TRBD1. V lost 2 bases to trimming and J lost 4 bases; unmatched junction nucleotides: 11. CDR3 length: 16 residues. The germline gives CDR1 SGHRS, CDR2 YFSETQ. Written as DNA, the CDR3 is TGCGCCAGCAGCTTTGGCAGGACAGGCGGCGGCACTGAAGCTTTCTTT. Translating gives CASSFGRTGGGTEAFF.

V gene TRBV10-3 combines with J gene TRBJ2-7; D unclear. The CDR3 consists of 13 residues. CDR1 ENHRY and CDR2 SYGVKD come from the germline V gene. The V end lost 7 bases, the J end lost 2 bases, and 12 bases lay between the germline ends. The DNA for the CDR3 is TGTGCCATCACCCGGTCAGACACCTACGAGCAGTACTTC. Translated, it gives CAITRSDTYEQYF.

This clone came up a few times. The gene calls are TRBV11-2 and TRBJ2-3; D is undetermined. This CDR3 is built from 15 residues. CDR1 and CDR2 (germline): SGHAT, FQNNGV. Between the trimmed V and J ends, which lost 4 bases and 3 bases, there was a span of 14 bases. Written as DNA, the CDR3 is TGTGCCAGCAGCTCATCTAGTGCTCGTACAGATACGCAGTATTTT. Protein sequence: CASSSSSARTDTQYF. The full variable domain, with the rest looked up from reference TRBV11-2 and TRBJ2-3, is EAGVAQSPRYKIIEKRQSVAFWCNPISGHATLYWYQQILGQGPKLLIQFQNNGVVDDSQLPKDRFSAERLKGVDSTLKIQPAKLEDSAVYLCASSSSSARTDTQYFGPGTRLTVL.

This clone was recorded a few times. The genes are TRBV5-1 and TRBJ2-7, with D tentatively TRBD2 (5 bases). The CDR3 totals 14 residues. V lost 4 bases and J lost 6, with 17 bases in between. Germline lookup yields CDR1 SGHRS and CDR2 YFSETQ. CDR3 loop: CASSLVEGGSEQYF. In DNA form, the CDR3 reads TGCGCCAGCAGCCTCGTCGAGGGTGGAAGCGAGCAGTACTTC. Looking up the rest from reference TRBV5-1 and TRBJ2-7 gives the full variable domain: KAGVTQTPRYLIKTRGQQVTLSCSPISGHRSVSWYQQTPGQGLQFLFEYFSETQRNKGNFPGRFSGRQFSNSRSEMNVSTLELGDSALYLCASSLVEGGSEQYFGPGTRLTVT.

This sequence joins TRBV7-6 and TRBJ2-1; D is possibly TRBD1 (6 bases). Deletions cut 4 bases from V and 5 bases from J, with 18 bases between. CDR3 length equals 16 residues. CDR1 and CDR2 from the germline V gene are SGHVS and FNYEAQ. This CDR3 is CASSSLQGFQHNEQFF. For the CDR3, the DNA is TGTGCCAGCAGCTCCCTACAGGGCTTTCAGCACAATGAGCAGTTCTTC.

The chain employs TRBV11-3 and TRBJ2-7; D ambiguous. Germline-derived CDR1 and CDR2 are SGHNT and YENEEA. V lost 5 bases, J lost 2 bases, and 10 bases lay in between. CDR3 size: 13 residues. The CDR3, as DNA: TGTGCCAGCAGCATTACACCGACCTACGAGCAGTACTTC. This codes for CASSITPTYEQYF. The variable domain in full, completed from reference TRBV11-3 and TRBJ2-7, reads EAGVVQSPRYKIIEKKQPVAFWCNPISGHNTLYWYLQNLGQGPELLIRYENEEAVDDSQLPKDRFSAERLKGVDSTLKIQPAELGDSAVYLCASSITPTYEQYFGPGTRLTVT.

The chain has TRBV4-1 and TRBJ2-5, with a possible D match to TRBD1 (5 bases). The CDR3 has 13 residues. Trimming cost V 4 bases and J 5 bases, with 11 bases left between them. Germline CDR1 and CDR2: MGHRA and YSYEKL. The CDR3 loop is CASSRGDRETQYF. In DNA, the CDR3 is TGCGCCAGCAGCCGGGGCGATAGGGAGACCCAGTACTTC.

The V and J genes are TRBV20-1 and TRBJ1-2, with D perhaps TRBD1 (5 bases). Per germline, CDR1 DFQATT and CDR2 SNEGSKA (reference sequence). Trimming pared 3 bases from V and 7 bases from J, leaving 9 bases between. The CDR3 consists of 11 residues. CDR3 nucleotide sequence: TGCAGTGCTAGTGGGGACCCTGGCTACACCTTC. Translating it yields CSASGDPGYTF.

The J gene is TRBJ1-2, the V gene TRBV29-1; no clear D gene. The V and J ends lost 6 bases and 2 bases respectively, with 16 bases between them. The CDR3 runs to 14 residues. Germline CDR1 reads SQVTM; CDR2 reads ANQGSEA. The CDR3 here is CSVGPDGVNYGYTF. The CDR3 DNA sequence: TGCAGCGTAGGCCCGGACGGGGTAAACTATGGCTACACCTTC.

This clone was counted between two and nine times. The chain has TRBV5-1 and TRBJ2-7, with D uncertain. The CDR3 extends over 13 amino acids. Trimming took 4 bases from V and 2 from J, leaving 10 bases between them. CDR1 and CDR2 (germline): SGHRS, YFSETQ. This chain's CDR3 is CASSPEWAYEQYF. CDR3 DNA: TGCGCCAGCAGCCCCGAATGGGCCTACGAGCAGTACTTC.

This clone occurred a few times. Other DNA sequences in this specimen translate into the identical CDR3. This rearrangement joins TRBV30 to TRBJ1-1; D remains ambiguous. This CDR3 spans 12 amino acids. Germline CDR1 reads GTSNPN; CDR2 reads SVGIG (reference sequence). Between the trimmed V and J ends, which lost 3 bases and 0 bases, there was a span of 5 bases. The CDR3 DNA reads as TGTGCCTGGAGCAGACTGAACACTGAAGCTTTCTTT. It specifies CAWSRLNTEAFF.

This clone was counted between two and nine times. An end of the junction does not agree with germline; a read error may underlie this. The CDR3 here is CASSEAWTGESGYTF. The CDR3 nucleotides read TGTGCCAGCAGCGAAGCCTGGACAGGGGAGAGTGGCTACACCTTC. The V call is TRBV2, the J call TRBJ1-2, with 9 positions matching TRBD1. CDR1 and CDR2 from the germline V gene are SNHLY and FYNNEI. This CDR3 spans 15 amino acids.

This clone was observed a handful of times. The chain is built from TRBV7-2 and TRBJ2-3; no reliable D call. The V gene lost 4 bases and the J gene lost 0 bases, with 14 bases spanning the gap. The germline gives CDR1 SGHTA, CDR2 FQGNSA. This CDR3 comprises 16 residues. CDR3 DNA sequence: TGTGCCAGCAGCTCAGAGCAGCAGATTAGCACAGATACGCAGTATTTT. The encoded protein is CASSSEQQISTDTQYF.

The chain recombines TRBV30 with TRBJ1-6, with D unresolved. Germline values: CDR1 GTSNPN, CDR2 SVGIG (reference sequence). This CDR3 is built from 16 residues. The V end was cut by 2 bases, the J end by 0 bases, with 11 bases between. CDR3 sequence (DNA): TGTGCCTGGAGTCGTGGCGGCAGCTCCTATAATTCACCCCTCCACTTT. Its protein product is CAWSRGGSSYNSPLHF.

The chain has TRBV6-5 and TRBJ1-1, with D perhaps TRBD1 (6 bases). CDR3 length: 13 residues. Trimming shortened V by 5 bases and J by 4 bases, and 11 bases separated the two germline ends. CDR1 and CDR2 (germline): MNHEY, SVGAGI. CDR3 coding DNA: TGTGCCAGCAGTCAACAGGGAATCACTGAAGCTTTCTTT. It specifies CASSQQGITEAFF.

This clone was seen only a few times. V usage is TRBV28 and J usage is TRBJ2-2; the match to TRBD1 covers 10 bases. Trimming removed 9 bases from V and 6 bases from J; junction bases left unmatched: 1. The CDR3 extends over 12 amino acids. Germline assignment: CDR1 MDHEN and CDR2 SYDVKM. The DNA for the CDR3 is TGTGCCAGTGACAGGGGGCCCGGGGAGCTGTTTTTT. Translation gives CASDRGPGELFF. Based on the CDR3 plus reference TRBV28 and TRBJ2-2, the full variable domain is DVKVTQSSRYLVKRTGEKVFLECVQDMDHENMFWYRQDPGLGLRLIYFSYDVKMKEKGDIPEGYSVSREKKERFSLILESASTNQTSMYLCASDRGPGELFFGEGSRLTVL.

This clone has a handful of counts. The rearrangement uses TRBV9 and TRBJ2-5; D unclear. The end of the DNA aligns better with TRBJ2-7, so the J call may be wrong. The CDR3 loop spans 14 amino acids. Germline V gives CDR1 SGDLS, CDR2 YYNGEE. Here the CDR3 DNA reads TGTGCCAGCAGCGTATCCGGACGGTCGGACGAGCAGTACTTC. It encodes CASSVSGRSDEQYF.